The 21 T cell receptor beta chains given below trace back to one sample, sequenced in a study of control samples from healthy donors and cancer patients. Using immunoSEQ multiplex PCR, the repertoire was profiled, and TCRdb retains in-frame clones only, with some absent. The sample yields 250,000 to 300,000 clones, more than 65% seen once. Sample: PBMCs. All receptors come from a woman in her fifties or sixties with lung cancer.

The V gene is TRBV5-1, the J gene TRBJ2-3; 11 positions agree with TRBD1. CDR1 SGHRS and CDR2 YFSETQ come from the germline V gene. The CDR3 has 14 amino acids. Trimming removed 3 bases from V and 5 bases from J; junction bases left unmatched: 2. The CDR3 reads CASSWDRGKDTQYF. CDR3 nucleotide sequence: TGCGCCAGCAGCTGGGACAGGGGGAAAGATACGCAGTATTTT.

The V gene is TRBV5-1, the J gene TRBJ2-1; 7 bases are shared with TRBD1. CDR1 and CDR2 from the germline V gene are SGHRS and YFSETQ. V gave up 4 bases and J gave up 7 bases; unmatched junction bases: 11. This CDR3 is built from 15 residues. The CDR3 coding sequence is TGCGCCAGCAGCGTAGGACAGGTCCGGGGAAATGAGCAGTTCTTC. Its translation is CASSVGQVRGNEQFF.

The chain has TRBV9 and TRBJ1-5; D gene uncertain. The V gene's germline CDR1 is SGDLS and CDR2 YYNGEE. The CDR3 loop spans 14 amino acids. With 0 bases removed from V and 7 bases from J, the gap between germline ends came to 11 bases. CDR3 residues: CASSVDGRSQPQHF. CDR3 DNA: TGTGCCAGCAGCGTAGATGGCCGGAGCCAGCCCCAGCATTTT. Based on the CDR3 plus reference TRBV9 and TRBJ1-5, the full variable domain is DSGVTQTPKHLITATGQRVTLRCSPRSGDLSVYWYQQSLDQGLQFLIQYYNGEERAKGNILERFSAQQFPDLHSELNLSSLELGDSALYFCASSVDGRSQPQHFGDGTRLSIL.

The chain couples TRBV2 to TRBJ2-2; 9 bases match TRBD1. The CDR3 has 15 amino acids. CDR1 is SNHLY and CDR2 is FYNNEI in the germline V gene. V lost 10 bases to trimming and J lost 2 bases; unmatched junction nucleotides: 8. The CDR3 DNA is TGTGCCACCCGGCGGGACAGGGTCAACACCGGGGAGCTGTTTTTT. Translated, it gives CATRRDRVNTGELFF.

V and J are TRBV10-3 and TRBJ1-5; D gene unclear. The V end lost 3 bases, the J end lost 0 bases, and 6 bases lay between the germline ends. This CDR3 region has 14 residues. Germline V gives CDR1 ENHRY, CDR2 SYGVKD. The CDR3 DNA follows: TGTGCCATCAGTGAAGGGAATAGCAATCAGCCCCAGCATTTT. Its protein product is CAISEGNSNQPQHF.

The V call is TRBV7-2, the J call TRBJ1-1; 8 bases match TRBD1. The CDR3 runs to 14 residues. Losses at the gene ends were 5 bases for V and 4 bases for J; bases not matched to a gene: 6. CDR1 is SGHTA and CDR2 is FQGNSA in the germline V gene. The CDR3 bases are TGTGCCAGCAGCCCCAAGACAGGGGCCACTGAAGCTTTCTTT. Its translation is CASSPKTGATEAFF.

This clone was recorded only once. The CDR3 is CASSTDTLSPNYGYTF. In DNA, the CDR3 is TGTGCCAGCAGTACCGACACCCTATCACCTAACTATGGCTACACCTTC. The V gene is TRBV28, the J gene TRBJ1-2, with unresolved D. The V gene's germline CDR1 is MDHEN and CDR2 SYDVKM. V gave up 5 bases and J gave up 0 bases, with 16 bases separating them. The CDR3 spans 16 residues.

The chain links TRBV7-9 to TRBJ2-5; D assignment may be TRBD1 or TRBD2 (6 bases each). This CDR3 region has 15 residues. Trimming shortened V by 5 bases and J by 1 base, and 14 bases separated the two germline ends. Germline CDR1 reads SEHNR; CDR2 reads FQNEAQ (reference sequence). The DNA for the CDR3 is TGTGCCAGCAGCCTATTCTCGGGGGCCCAAGAGACCCAGTACTTC. Its protein is CASSLFSGAQETQYF.

The CDR3 DNA follows: TGTGCCAGCTCACGAACCGGGACAGGGGAAGAGACCCAGTACTTC. Encoded protein: CASSRTGTGEETQYF. The rearrangement uses TRBV18 and TRBJ2-5; 10 bases map to TRBD1. The CDR3 loop spans 15 amino acids. V gave up 4 bases and J gave up 3 bases; unmatched junction bases: 5. CDR1 is KGHSH and CDR2 is LQKENI in the germline V gene. Supplemented by reference TRBV18 and TRBJ2-5, the full variable domain reads NAGVMQNPRHLVRRRGQEARLRCSPMKGHSHVYWYRQLPEEGLKFMVYLQKENIIDESGMPKERFSAEFPKEGPSILRIQQVVRGDSAAYFCASSRTGTGEETQYFGPGTRLLVL.

This sequence joins TRBV2 and TRBJ1-5; TRBD1 agrees at 7 bases. The CDR3 runs to 16 residues. Germline CDR1 SNHLY, CDR2 FYNNEI. The V gene end was trimmed by 6 bases and the J gene end by 6 bases; junction bases not matched to a gene: 14. The CDR3 loop is CASSARGFSGGQPQHF. In nucleotides, the CDR3 is TGTGCCAGCAGCGCCCGGGGCTTCTCAGGGGGTCAGCCCCAGCATTTT.

Worth noting for this clone: The sample holds other DNA sequences that translate to the same CDR3. The chain uses TRBV7-9 and TRBJ1-1; D is unresolved. Between the trimmed V and J ends, which lost 6 bases and 2 bases, there was a span of 4 bases. This CDR3 spans 11 amino acids. In germline, CDR1 is SEHNR, CDR2 FQNEAQ (reference sequence). This chain's CDR3 is CASSSNTEAFF. The DNA for the CDR3 is TGTGCCAGCAGTTCCAACACTGAAGCTTTCTTT.

CDR3 loop: CASSWGADQPQHF. The DNA of the CDR3 is TGTGCCAGCAGTTGGGGGGCGGATCAGCCCCAGCATTTT. This chain uses TRBV27 with TRBJ1-5; weak D call: TRBD1 (6 bases). Trimming cost V 4 bases and J 5 bases, with 9 bases left between them. The CDR3 spans 13 residues. Germline V gene lookup returns CDR1 MNHEY and CDR2 SMNVEV (reference sequence).

The chain joins TRBV6-1 to TRBJ1-5; possibly TRBD1 for D (5 bases). The length of the CDR3 is 15 residues. The germline V gene has CDR1 MNHNS and CDR2 SASEGT. V was trimmed by 3 bases and J by 5 bases, leaving 14 bases between them. The CDR3 loop is CASSELWGGDQPQHF. In nucleotides, the CDR3 is TGTGCCAGCAGTGAGCTGTGGGGAGGGGATCAGCCCCAGCATTTT.

In its sample, this clone was seen a few times. J is TRBJ2-5 and V is TRBV7-3; D is possibly TRBD2 (5 bases). Germline V gene data show CDR1 as SGHTA and CDR2 as FQGTGA. Trimming removed 5 bases from V and 5 bases from J, with 15 bases in between. The CDR3 is 14 residues long. CDR3 DNA: TGTGCCAGCAGCCCACAGCCGGGGTTGGAGACCCAGTACTTC. This gives the protein CASSPQPGLETQYF.

As to this clone: A much larger clonotype is one base distant, so this may be a read error. This rearrangement joins TRBV2 to TRBJ1-5, with 9 bases that match TRBD1. This CDR3 spans 13 amino acids. Germline-derived CDR1 and CDR2 are SNHLY and FYNNEI. The V segment lost 4 bases and the J segment 5 bases; nucleotides outside the gene matches: 0. The CDR3 region has the DNA TGTGCCAGCAGTGGGACAGGGGATCAGCCCCAGCATTTT. It is translated as CASSGTGDQPQHF. Supplemented by reference TRBV2 and TRBJ1-5, the full variable domain reads EPEVTQTPSHQVTQMGQEVILRCVPISNHLYFYWYRQILGQKVEFLVSFYNNEISEKSEIFDDQFSVERPDGSNFTLKIRSTKLEDSAMYFCASSGTGDQPQHFGDGTRLSIL.

As for this clone: This sample also contains other DNA sequences that code for the same CDR3. The chain combines TRBV5-1 with TRBJ1-1; D is unresolved. In germline, CDR1 is SGHRS, CDR2 YFSETQ. The CDR3 is 15 residues long. With 0 bases removed from V and 0 bases from J, the gap between germline ends came to 9 bases. In DNA form, the CDR3 reads TGCGCCAGCAGCTTGGTTGGAAACATGAACACTGAAGCTTTCTTT. Translated, it gives CASSLVGNMNTEAFF. Full variable domain (missing parts from reference TRBV5-1 and TRBJ1-1): KAGVTQTPRYLIKTRGQQVTLSCSPISGHRSVSWYQQTPGQGLQFLFEYFSETQRNKGNFPGRFSGRQFSNSRSEMNVSTLELGDSALYLCASSLVGNMNTEAFFGQGTRLTVV.

The J gene is TRBJ2-5, the V gene TRBV7-9, with D perhaps matching TRBD1 (6 bases). The CDR3 extends over 14 amino acids. The V end was cut by 6 bases, the J end by 2 bases, with 13 bases between. Germline loops: CDR1 SEHNR, CDR2 FQNEAQ (reference sequence). This CDR3 reads CASRYAGTQETQYF. The CDR3, as DNA: TGTGCCAGCAGATACGCCGGGACACAAGAGACCCAGTACTTC.

The CDR3 bases are TGCGCCAGCAGCCCTAGGCCTCTTGCTGCCACAGATACGCAGTATTTT. Its protein is CASSPRPLAATDTQYF. The chain recombines TRBV5-1 with TRBJ2-3; D not certain. V lost 4 bases to trimming and J lost 2 bases, with 17 bases between them. The CDR3 sequence is 16 residues long. CDR1 is SGHRS and CDR2 is YFSETQ in the germline V gene.

The gene calls are TRBV5-1 and TRBJ1-2; D is possibly TRBD1 (6 bases). The V and J ends lost 5 bases and 4 bases respectively, with 12 bases between them. CDR1 is SGHRS, CDR2 YFSETQ, per germline. There are 13 residues in the CDR3. In DNA, the CDR3 is TGCGCCAGCAGTAATGAGGACAGCTATGGCTACACCTTC. Amino acid sequence: CASSNEDSYGYTF.

This clone showed up just a few times. The rearrangement uses TRBV7-3 and TRBJ2-1; TRBD1 matches at 10 bases. V lost 5 bases, J lost 4 bases, and 8 bases stayed unmatched. The V gene's germline CDR1 is SGHTA and CDR2 FQGTGA. The CDR3 length is 16 residues. The CDR3 region has the DNA TGTGCCAGCAGCAGGGGACAGGGGCTTCTATACAATGAGCAGTTCTTC. The encoded protein is CASSRGQGLLYNEQFF.

This clone was seen a handful of times. The V gene is TRBV5-5, the J gene TRBJ2-2, with a weak D call TRBD2 (6 bases). Per germline, CDR1 SGHKS and CDR2 YYEKEE (reference sequence). Trimming cost V 4 bases and J 8 bases, with 15 bases left between them. The CDR3 spans 14 residues. The CDR3 DNA is TGTGCCAGCAGCGGAGGGCCTAGCGCGGGGGAGCTGTTTTTT. This gives the protein CASSGGPSAGELFF.